A selection of T cell receptor beta chains follows, all from one sample in a study of cytomegalovirus exposure and HLA in healthy donors. The table came from immunoSEQ multiplex PCR; TCRdb's copy has only in-frame clones and leaves some out. This sample has 150,000 to 200,000 clones, with roughly 83% found just once. What was sequenced was PBMCs. These receptors originate from a boy aged 2 to 9 in good health and CMV-seronegative. Each CDR3 is given with its conserved first and last residue. The D gene is left open where the match is weak. Rows give clone size only sometimes, using once, few, many, or a class for an expanded clone.

v_gene	j_gene	d_gene	abundance	CDR3aa	CDR3nt
TRBV28	TRBJ2-2	-	-	CASSLRQDGGELFF	TGTGCCAGCAGTTTAAGACAGGACGGCGGGGAGCTGTTTTTT
TRBV18	TRBJ2-7	-	-	CASSEGALSYEQYF	TGTGCCAGCTCAGAAGGGGCCCTATCCTACGAGCAGTACTTC
TRBV6-5	TRBJ2-7	TRBD2	-	CASSYAGASYEQYF	TGTGCCAGCAGTTACGCGGGAGCGTCCTACGAGCAGTACTTC
TRBV6-6	TRBJ2-1	-	-	CASSVEGNEQFF	TGTGCCAGCAGTGTGGAGGGAAATGAGCAGTTCTTC
TRBV5-4	TRBJ2-2	-	-	CASSPMGVYTGELFF	TGTGCCAGCAGCCCCATGGGAGTTTACACCGGGGAGCTGTTTTTT
TRBV27	TRBJ2-7	TRBD2	-	CASSTIAGANGEQYF	TGTGCCAGCAGTACTATAGCGGGAGCTAACGGAGAGCAGTACTTC
TRBV7-3	TRBJ1-3	TRBD1	-	CASSLPLQGRGNTIYF	TGTGCCAGCAGCTTACCCTTACAGGGGAGGGGAAACACCATATATTTT
TRBV19	TRBJ2-7	-	-	CASSSLQGRTGSYEQYF	TGTGCCAGTAGTAGCCTACAGGGCCGTACTGGATCCTACGAGCAGTACTTC
TRBV6-1	TRBJ1-1	-	-	CASIVGGVAEAFF	TGTGCCAGCATAGTGGGAGGGGTCGCTGAAGCTTTCTTT
TRBV6-5	TRBJ2-7	TRBD2	-	CASSSGGGYYEQYF	TGTGCCAGCAGCTCCGGGGGAGGGTATTACGAGCAGTACTTC
TRBV7-9	TRBJ2-1	-	-	CASSIPRGTDNEQFF	TGTGCCAGCAGCATCCCAAGGGGGACCGACAATGAGCAGTTCTTC
TRBV5-1	TRBJ2-5	-	-	CASSNEGGETQYF	TGCGCCAGCTCCAACGAGGGCGGGGAGACCCAGTACTTC
TRBV5-8	TRBJ1-4	-	-	CASSTGEATNEKLFF	TGTGCCAGCAGTACCGGGGAGGCAACTAATGAAAAACTGTTTTTT
TRBV5-4	TRBJ2-3	TRBD1	-	CASSSITGALPDTQYF	TGTGCCAGCAGTTCCATAACAGGGGCCCTCCCAGATACGCAGTATTTT
TRBV9	TRBJ2-7	-	-	CASSVGHNLAGRAYEQYF	TGTGCCAGCAGCGTAGGACATAATCTGGCGGGAAGGGCCTACGAGCAGTACTTC
TRBV6-1	TRBJ1-4	-	-	CASSIRPGLNEKLFF	TGTGCCAGCAGCATACGCCCGGGATTGAATGAAAAACTGTTTTTT
TRBV19	TRBJ2-3	TRBD1	-	CASSRDRGSTDTQYF	TGTGCCAGTAGCAGAGACAGGGGAAGCACAGATACGCAGTATTTT
TRBV4-1	TRBJ2-1	TRBD2	-	CASSQDRASGGSYNEQFF	TGCGCCAGCAGCCAAGATAGGGCTAGCGGGGGTTCCTACAATGAGCAGTTCTTC
TRBV9	TRBJ1-4	-	-	CASSVGVRNEKLFF	TGTGCCAGCAGCGTAGGGGTGAGGAATGAAAAGCTGTTTTTT
TRBV27	TRBJ1-1	TRBD1	-	CASSKDRSEAFF	TGTGCCAGCAGTAAGGACAGGAGTGAAGCTTTCTTT
TRBV7-9	TRBJ2-3	TRBD1	-	CASSLVWDRVTDTQYF	TGTGCCAGCAGCTTAGTGTGGGACAGGGTGACAGATACGCAGTATTTT
TRBV19	TRBJ2-7	TRBD2	-	CASSIPGEGSYEQYF	TGTGCCAGTAGTATCCCCGGGGAGGGCTCCTACGAGCAGTACTTC
TRBV30	TRBJ1-2	TRBD1	-	CAWSVLPGGPTGYTF	TGTGCCTGGAGTGTCCTTCCAGGGGGCCCTACCGGCTACACCTTC
TRBV15	TRBJ2-5	TRBD2	-	CATSRGAGGRSETQYF	TGTGCCACCAGCAGGGGAGCGGGAGGGCGGTCGGAGACCCAGTACTTC
TRBV7-8	TRBJ1-1	-	-	CASSGGLNTEAFF	TGTGCCAGCAGCGGGGGGTTGAACACTGAAGCTTTCTTT
TRBV4-1	TRBJ1-1	TRBD1	-	CASSQGTGWAEAFF	TGCGCCAGCAGCCAAGGGACAGGGTGGGCTGAAGCTTTCTTT
TRBV25-1	TRBJ2-7	TRBD1	-	CASSVNRGNEQYF	TGTGCCAGCAGTGTAAACAGGGGAAACGAGCAGTACTTC
TRBV7-3	TRBJ1-1	-	-	CASSPSLAGEAFF	TGTGCCAGCAGCCCCAGCCTAGCAGGGGAGGCTTTCTTT
TRBV30	TRBJ2-7	-	-	CAWSDLSNEQYF	TGTGCCTGGAGTGACCTTAGTAACGAGCAGTACTTC
TRBV7-2	TRBJ2-3	TRBD2	-	CASSLKTSGLSTDTQYF	TGTGCCAGCAGCTTAAAGACTAGCGGCCTCAGCACAGATACGCAGTATTTT
TRBV28	TRBJ2-5	-	-	CASSLWRGGETQYF	TGTGCCAGCAGTTTATGGCGAGGAGGGGAGACCCAGTACTTC
TRBV6-5	TRBJ2-5	-	-	CASSYSVNEGGETQYF	TGTGCCAGCAGTTACTCGGTGAACGAGGGGGGGGAGACCCAGTACTTC
TRBV10-3	TRBJ2-7	TRBD1	-	CAISESADRGSEQYF	TGTGCCATCAGTGAGTCCGCGGACAGGGGAAGCGAGCAGTACTTC
TRBV10-3	TRBJ1-3	-	-	CAISEGTQGNTIYF	TGTGCCATCAGTGAGGGGACACAGGGAAACACCATATATTTT
TRBV6-5	TRBJ2-7	-	few	CASSQGGSYEQYF	TGTGCCAGCAGTCAAGGGGGCTCCTACGAGCAGTACTTC
TRBV10-1	TRBJ2-5	TRBD2	-	CASSEGTSGILETQYF	TGCGCCAGCAGTGAGGGGACTAGCGGGATACTTGAGACCCAGTACTTC
TRBV19	TRBJ1-4	-	once	CASSIPPSGGTEKLFF	TGTGCCAGTAGTATCCCCCCCTCAGGAGGAACTGAAAAACTGTTTTTT
TRBV30	TRBJ2-1	TRBD2	-	CAWSSVTSGGSSYNEQFF	TGTGCCTGGTCATCTGTGACTAGCGGAGGGAGCTCCTACAATGAGCAGTTCTTC
TRBV5-1	TRBJ2-1	-	-	CASSLAYSGEQFF	TGCGCCAGCAGCTTGGCCTATTCAGGTGAGCAGTTCTTC
TRBV28	TRBJ2-2	-	once	CASSLFLVWSELFF	TGTGCCAGCAGTTTATTTTTAGTTTGGTCGGAGCTGTTTTTT
TRBV5-1	TRBJ2-7	TRBD1	-	CASSFSITRDRAYEQYF	TGCGCCAGCAGCTTTTCCATAACCCGGGACAGGGCCTACGAGCAGTACTTC
TRBV5-1	TRBJ2-1	TRBD1	-	CASSPESLIQGADEQFF	TGCGCCAGCAGCCCCGAGTCGCTTATTCAGGGGGCGGATGAGCAGTTCTTC
TRBV4-1	TRBJ1-2	TRBD1	-	CASSFLGGKGAYGYTF	TGCGCCAGCAGCTTCCTTGGGGGAAAGGGGGCATATGGCTACACCTTC
TRBV7-9	TRBJ1-2	-	-	CASSLRSEFNYGYTF	TGTGCCAGCAGCTTACGCAGCGAGTTTAACTATGGCTACACCTTC
TRBV28	TRBJ1-1	TRBD1	-	CASSVPGGNTEAFF	TGTGCCAGCAGTGTTCCAGGGGGGAACACTGAAGCTTTCTTT
TRBV6-1	TRBJ1-5	-	few	CASSEDTTVNQPQHF	TGTGCCAGCAGTGAAGATACGACAGTCAATCAGCCCCAGCATTTT
TRBV6-1	TRBJ1-2	-	once	CASSQGSQGDYGYTF	TGTGCCAGCAGTCAGGGTTCACAGGGAGATTATGGCTACACCTTC
TRBV7-9	TRBJ2-1	-	-	CASSLWRILPHNEQFF	TGTGCCAGCAGCTTATGGCGGATCCTCCCCCACAATGAGCAGTTCTTC
TRBV12-5	TRBJ1-1	-	-	CASGPRTVTTEAFF	TGTGCTAGTGGTCCTCGGACAGTGACCACTGAAGCTTTCTTT
TRBV28	TRBJ2-7	TRBD1	-	CASSLWTGGSYEQYF	TGTGCCAGCAGTTTATGGACAGGGGGGAGCTACGAGCAGTACTTC
TRBV7-2	TRBJ2-5	-	-	CASSFGFRGETQYF	TGTGCCAGCAGCTTTGGGTTTCGAGGGGAGACCCAGTACTTC
TRBV5-4	TRBJ2-1	TRBD1	once	CASSHSRQGLEQFF	TGTGCCAGCAGCCATTCTCGACAGGGGTTAGAGCAGTTCTTC
TRBV2	TRBJ1-5	-	-	CVSRAGVMEYNQPQHF	TGTGTCAGCAGGGCAGGGGTTATGGAATACAATCAGCCCCAGCATTTT
TRBV4-1	TRBJ1-4	TRBD1	-	CASSQEKIDRGRLKNEKLFF	TGCGCCAGCAGCCAAGAAAAGATAGACAGGGGCCGGCTCAAAAATGAAAAACTGTTTTTT
TRBV15	TRBJ2-7	-	-	CATSRGAVIFHEQYF	TGTGCCACCAGCAGAGGGGCAGTCATCTTCCACGAGCAGTACTTC
TRBV5-6	TRBJ2-7	-	-	CASSLVVRGREQYF	TGTGCCAGCAGCTTGGTGGTCCGGGGGAGGGAGCAGTACTTC